The rows below give T cell receptor beta chains drawn from one sample of a study of blood T cells in healthy people across ages. In TCRdb, the 5' RACE reads were re-called with MiXCR into one record per CDR3 protein. The repertoire holds roughly 1,100,000 distinct CDR3 sequences, with around 25% as singletons. These sequences were also reported in another study, on T cells of mothers and their children.

Sequencing used blood. The receptors were sampled from a girl aged 2-10 years in good health. Both conserved end residues are part of each CDR3. The D gene is left open where the match is weak. Only part of the rows carry a size: once, few, many, or a class if the clone is expanded.

>TRBJ2-5|TRBV20-1|TRBD2|few
CSASPGSGAQETQYF
TGCAGTGCTTCCCCCGGAAGCGGGGCTCAAGAGACCCAGTACTTC
>TRBJ1-5|TRBV7-6|TRBD1|-
CASSLGTGDSNQPRHF
TGTGCCAGCAGCCTCGGGACAGGGGATAGCAATCAGCCCCGGCATTTT
>TRBJ2-5|TRBV15|-|-
CATSSRGQETQYF
TGTGCCACCAGCAGCCGTGGACAAGAGACCCAGTACTTC
>TRBJ2-4|TRBV28|-|-
CASSLFSPGGKNIQYF
TGTGCCAGCAGTTTATTCTCGCCAGGAGGGAAAAACATTCAGTACTTC
>TRBJ1-1|TRBV15|-|-
CATGNTEAFF
TGTGCCACCGGGAACACTGAAGCTTTCTTT
>TRBJ1-2|TRBV6-2/TRBV6-3|-|-
CASSYVQGPIYGYTF
TGTGCCAGCAGTTACGTCCAGGGACCAATCTATGGCTACACCTTC
>TRBJ2-5|TRBV4-3|-|-
CASSQDGPWRGETQYF
TGCGCCAGCAGCCAAGACGGGCCCTGGAGAGGGGAGACCCAGTACTTC
>TRBJ1-1|TRBV12-3/TRBV12-4|-|few
CASSLQTNTEAFF
TGTGCCAGCAGTTTACAGACAAACACTGAAGCTTTCTTT
>TRBJ2-7|TRBV20-1|-|-
CSASASSYEQYF
TGCAGTGCTAGCGCTAGCTCCTACGAGCAGTACTTC
>TRBJ1-1|TRBV10-3|-|-
CAIRETDEAFF
TGTGCCATCAGGGAGACGGATGAAGCTTTCTTT
>TRBJ2-4|TRBV5-1|-|few
CASSLQGRGVKNIQYF
TGCGCCAGCAGCCTGCAGGGTAGGGGGGTCAAAAACATTCAGTACTTC